The following is a T cell receptor (beta chain) sequence with its context. Its antigen remains undetermined. Within one base of it there is no much larger clone, and no base qualities were kept. This sample was included in a study of cytomegalovirus exposure and HLA in healthy donors (dated by TCRdb to the late 2010s). For context, the study as a whole: According to a later analysis, the roughly 120 validation repertoires were produced on the same platform as the approximately 600 repertoires of the first cohort. To predict cytomegalovirus infection status, the study brought together high-throughput TCR immunosequencing, statistical association of individual TCRs with disease status, and machine learning. Besides the first cohort of around 670 subjects, a separate validation cohort made up of roughly 130 different subjects was used. The aim of the study was to test whether cataloging public T cell receptors could identify signatures of past pathogen exposure.

The cysteine opens and the phenylalanine closes a CDR3 of 14 amino acids. Only the CDR3 region is kept as DNA, spanning 42 bases read in frame from base 1. CDR1 is given as SGHDT and CDR2 as YYEEEE, both from the germline V gene. V is shortened by 0 bases, J by 3 bases, and the region joining them spans 9 bases. Points the paper makes about the study in general: Across donors, most TCR sequences were observed very rarely, whereas some public TCRs were present in many individuals. The authors suggested that the approach could potentially be extended to other disease states and immunological phenotypes. In a later analysis, TCRs clustered in the first cohort were found to also tend to co-occur in the 110 or so validation repertoires, with 94% of cluster scores above 0. In both the original and validation cohorts, the classifier was reported to diagnose cytomegalovirus status with high specificity and sensitivity. A later analysis had no HLA typing for the validation cohort, so co-occurrence there was scored across all 120 or so repertoires. In vitro tests confirmed that a few of the cytomegalovirus-associated TCR beta chains recognize cytomegalovirus antigens. The study listed approximately 150 TCR beta chains as associated with cytomegalovirus.

Donors formed part of the validation cohort, which comprised over a hundred subjects and was distinct from the first cohort of 550 to 850 subjects. The method was the immunoSEQ multiplex PCR assay. The study's own analysis went as follows. A statistical classification framework was built for diagnosing cytomegalovirus status from the catalog of TCR beta chain sequences. This immuneACCESS table, as held by TCRdb, lists in-frame sequences with V and J called but not all clones. Of the missing ones, under half trace to an unresolved V gene in checked studies; the others have no known cause. The DNA was the basis for D and trimming; V, J and clone size are from that table. Present in this sample are about 140,000 clones, about 86% of which were seen just once. The ten biggest clones cover just under 8% of the sample.

The sequencing input was PBMCs. This TCR was sampled from a young woman in good health and CMV-seropositive. The sequence joins TRBV5-6 to TRBJ1-1, with a weak D call of TRBD1 (5 bases match). The DNA reads TGTGCCAGCAGCTTGGGGCGCAGGGACACTGAAGCTTTCTTT. Translation gives CASSLGRRDTEAFF.